This T cell receptor beta chain was retrieved from a study of shared clonotypes between healthy human individuals. Study observations and caveats: Generally, naive subsets came out with larger estimated richness than memory subsets.

Concerning this clone: Its antigen is unknown.

Produced via immunoSEQ multiplex PCR; TCRdb's table is partial and in-frame only. The sample consists of some 2,100,000 clones, approximately 94% of them appearing once. The CDR3 runs to 15 residues. Germline CDR1 is LNHDA and CDR2 is SQIVND (reference sequence). V shed 7 bases, J shed 2 bases, and the junction held 8 bases outside the gene matches. The source of this sequence is a man between 18 and 35 years old in good health. The sequencing sample was made of naive CD4+ T cells sorted from blood. Subset described: CD45RA+ positively selected. The chain combines TRBV19 with TRBJ2-3; 8 bases line up with TRBD2. The CDR3 nucleotides read TGTGCCAGTACTCGGACTAGCAGGGACACAGATACGCAGTATTTT. Translating gives CASTRTSRDTDTQYF.